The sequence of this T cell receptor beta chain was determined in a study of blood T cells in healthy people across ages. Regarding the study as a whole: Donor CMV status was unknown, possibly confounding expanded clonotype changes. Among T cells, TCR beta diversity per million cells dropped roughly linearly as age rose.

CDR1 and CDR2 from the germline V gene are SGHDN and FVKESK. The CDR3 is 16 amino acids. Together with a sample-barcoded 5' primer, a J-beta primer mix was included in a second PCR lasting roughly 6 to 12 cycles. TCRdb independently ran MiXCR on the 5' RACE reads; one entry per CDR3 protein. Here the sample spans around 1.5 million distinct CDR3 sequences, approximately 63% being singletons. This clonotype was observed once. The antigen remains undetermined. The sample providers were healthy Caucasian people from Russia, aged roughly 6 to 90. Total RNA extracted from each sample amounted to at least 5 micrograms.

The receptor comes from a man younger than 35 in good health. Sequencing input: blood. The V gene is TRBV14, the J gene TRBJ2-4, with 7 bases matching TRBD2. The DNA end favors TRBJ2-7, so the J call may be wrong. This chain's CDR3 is CASSPPLKRGRYEQYF. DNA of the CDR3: TGTGCCAGCAGCCCGCCCCTTAAGCGGGGTAGGTACGAGCAGTACTTC.